This record looks at one T cell receptor (beta chain) sequence and its context. Its matching antigen is unknown. Trimming cost V 3 bases and J 8 bases; bases outside gene matches: 3. The CDR3 has 12 amino acids. The sample belongs to a study of T-cell memory formation after mild COVID-19. Looking at the study overall: Clustering of TCRs was largely donor specific.

Study observations and caveats: Contracting clones localized mainly to CM and EM when CD4+ and mainly to EMRA when CD8+. For second-wave clones that peaked at day 37, SARS-CoV-2 specificity went unverified.

TCRdb called the 5' RACE reads again in MiXCR, with one record for every CDR3 protein. This sample has 350,000 or so distinct CDR3 sequences, with 10% to 15% found just once. Material for sequencing was PBMCs or a T cell subset sorted from them (not recorded which). The sequence was collected from a man between 18 and 29 years old who had mild COVID-19 (a few samples of this study predate the infection). Cell type and time point are not known. The chain couples TRBV12-3 or TRBV12-4 to TRBJ1-2; the match to TRBD1 covers 7 bases. CDR3 protein: CASSFSRGGYTF. Here the CDR3 DNA reads TGTGCCAGCAGTTTCTCCAGGGGGGGCTACACCTTC.